This entry lists 3 T cell receptor beta chains sequenced from one sample in a study of T cell responses to AZD1222 COVID-19 vaccine. Data came from immunoSEQ multiplex PCR; TCRdb stores just in-frame clones and leaves some out. The table records about 110,000 clones, approximately 89% of them present only once. Here the sequenced sample was peripheral blood, taken on day 0 of MenACWY control vaccination. All receptors come from an adult in good health.

The V gene is TRBV5-1, the J gene TRBJ1-5, with no clear D. This CDR3 has 15 residues. Germline CDR1 reads SGHRS; CDR2 reads YFSETQ. The V gene lost 2 bases and the J gene lost 3 bases, with 12 bases spanning the gap. CDR3 region: CASSFRGMDNQPQHF. CDR3 DNA sequence: TGCGCCAGCAGCTTTCGAGGGATGGACAATCAGCCCCAGCATTTT.

In its sample, this clone was seen once. The rearrangement uses TRBV6-5 and TRBJ1-2; TRBD1 might be the D (6 bases). V gave up 5 bases and J gave up 4 bases, with 14 bases separating them. The germline gives CDR1 MNHEY, CDR2 SVGAGI. CDR3 length: 14 amino acids. The CDR3, as DNA: TGTGCCAGCAGTACCCAGGGGTTAGGCTATGGCTACACCTTC. Residues: CASSTQGLGYGYTF.

V usage is TRBV7-2 and J usage is TRBJ2-5; D is undetermined. CDR1 and CDR2 (germline): SGHTA, FQGNSA. This CDR3 comprises 14 residues. The V gene lost 2 bases and the J gene lost 5 bases, with 12 bases spanning the gap. CDR3 loop: CASSLNGFGETQYF. As DNA, the CDR3 is TGTGCCAGCAGCTTAAATGGTTTCGGGGAGACCCAGTACTTC.